One T cell receptor beta chain is described in this entry. These data come from a study of blood T cell repertoires in COVID-19. The overall study: Spain, Italy and the United States supplied samples that represented acute and convalescent COVID-19. PBMCs, B-cell-depleted T cells, or T cells provided the cDNA or gDNA that made up the material.

Original methodology: Amplifying reference gene primers gave estimates of nucleated cell counts. Repertoires were generated with immunoSEQ multiplex PCR, while TCRdb's copy carries only in-frame clones and drops some. The DNA was the basis for D and trimming; V, J and clone size are from that table. The data show 190,000 or so clones, around four fifths seen once. Germline V lookup: CDR1 SEHNR, CDR2 FQNEAQ (reference sequence). The V end lost 3 bases, the J end lost 5 bases, and 14 bases lay between the germline ends. CDR3 size: 15 residues. V gene TRBV7-9 combines with J gene TRBJ2-1; a weak D match, TRBD2 (5 bases). Sequenced sample: peripheral blood. The sequence came from a man in his forties or fifties with active or convalescent COVID-19. The CDR3 region has the DNA TGTGCCAGCAGCTTGTTGGGAGCGTCCAACAATGAGCAGTTCTTC. This gives the protein CASSLLGASNNEQFF. The full variable domain, with the rest looked up from reference TRBV7-9 and TRBJ2-1, is DTGVSQNPRHKITKRGQNVTFRCDPISEHNRLYWYRQTLGQGPEFLTYFQNEAQLEKSRLLSDRFSAERPKGSFSTLEIQRTEQGDSAMYLCASSLLGASNNEQFFGPGTRLTVL.